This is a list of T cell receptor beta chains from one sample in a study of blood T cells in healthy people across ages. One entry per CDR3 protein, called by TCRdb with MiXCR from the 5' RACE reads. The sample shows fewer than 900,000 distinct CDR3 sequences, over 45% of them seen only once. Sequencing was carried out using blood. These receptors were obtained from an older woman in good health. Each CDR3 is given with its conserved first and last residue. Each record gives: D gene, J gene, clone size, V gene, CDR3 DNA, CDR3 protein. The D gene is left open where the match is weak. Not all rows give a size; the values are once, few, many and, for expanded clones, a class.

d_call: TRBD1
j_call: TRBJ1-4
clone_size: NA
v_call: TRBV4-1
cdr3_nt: TGCGCCAGCAGCCAAGATAGAGAACAGGGGAGTGAAAAACTGTTTTTT
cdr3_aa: CASSQDREQGSEKLFF

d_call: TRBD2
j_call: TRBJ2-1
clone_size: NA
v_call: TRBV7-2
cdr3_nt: TGTGCCAGCAGCGTGGGACTAGCGGGAGTTAATGAGCAGTTCTTC
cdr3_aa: CASSVGLAGVNEQFF

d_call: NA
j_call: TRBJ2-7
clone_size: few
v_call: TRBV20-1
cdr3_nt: TGCAGTGCCAAAAGGAGGGTCGGGGTAGACTACGAGCAGTACTTC
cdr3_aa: CSAKRRVGVDYEQYF

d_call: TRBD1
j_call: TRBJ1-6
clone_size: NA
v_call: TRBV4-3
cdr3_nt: TGCGCCAGCAGCCATGGGACAGGGGAAAAGAATTCACCCCTCCACTTT
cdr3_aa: CASSHGTGEKNSPLHF

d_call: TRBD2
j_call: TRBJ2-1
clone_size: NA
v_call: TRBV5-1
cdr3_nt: TGCGCCAGCAGCGCCACTAGCGGGCCTTACAATGAGCAGTTCTTC
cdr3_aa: CASSATSGPYNEQFF

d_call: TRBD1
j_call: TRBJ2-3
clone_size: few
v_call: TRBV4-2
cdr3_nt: TGTGCCAGCAGCCGCCTCATCGGACAGGGAGCAGATACGCAGTATTTT
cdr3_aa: CASSRLIGQGADTQYF

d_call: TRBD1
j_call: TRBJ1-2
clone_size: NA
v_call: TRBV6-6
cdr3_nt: TGTGCCAGCAGGCCCACCGGGACAGGCGGGGGCTACACCTTC
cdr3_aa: CASRPTGTGGGYTF

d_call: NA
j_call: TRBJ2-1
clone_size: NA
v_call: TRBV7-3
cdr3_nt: TGTGCCAGCAGCTTAGGCGTAGCGATCCCCTACAATGAGCAGTTCTTC
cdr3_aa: CASSLGVAIPYNEQFF

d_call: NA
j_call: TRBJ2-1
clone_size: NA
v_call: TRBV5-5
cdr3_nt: TGTGCCAGCAGCCCAATATCTAGCAATGAGCAGTTCTTC
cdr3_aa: CASSPISSNEQFF

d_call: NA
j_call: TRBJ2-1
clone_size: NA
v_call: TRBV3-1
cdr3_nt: TGTGCCAGCAGCCAAGTGGGAGCCTCACCTGGGGGCAATGAGCAGTTCTTC
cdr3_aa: CASSQVGASPGGNEQFF

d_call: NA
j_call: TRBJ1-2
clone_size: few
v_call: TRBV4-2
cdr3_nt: TGTGCCAGCAGCCAAGAAGAGAATAACTATGGCTACACCTTC
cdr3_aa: CASSQEENNYGYTF

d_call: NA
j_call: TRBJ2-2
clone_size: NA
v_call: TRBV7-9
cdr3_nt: TGTGCCAGCAGTTCAGGGGGGACCTCGAGCACCGGGGAGCTGTTTTTT
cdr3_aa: CASSSGGTSSTGELFF

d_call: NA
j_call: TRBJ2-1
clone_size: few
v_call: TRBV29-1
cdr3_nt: TGCAGCGCCGGACCCCGTTCCTACAATGAGCAGTTCTTC
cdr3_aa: CSAGPRSYNEQFF

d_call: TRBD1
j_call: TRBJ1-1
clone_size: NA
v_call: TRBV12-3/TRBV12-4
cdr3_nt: TGTGCCAGCACCTGGACAGGGGGCATGAACACTGAAGCTTTCTTT
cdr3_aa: CASTWTGGMNTEAFF

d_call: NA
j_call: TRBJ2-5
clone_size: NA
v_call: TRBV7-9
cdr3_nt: TGTGCCAGCAGCTTTTCTTCGGGCATTGGAGAGACCCAGTACTTC
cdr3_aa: CASSFSSGIGETQYF